What follows are 17 T cell receptor beta chains derived from one specimen sequenced in a study of cytomegalovirus exposure and HLA in healthy donors. Profiled with immunoSEQ multiplex PCR; TCRdb holds only in-frame clones, not every one. This sample has some 130,000 clones, with about 80% found just once. The specimen sequenced was PBMCs. Receptors were obtained from a man younger than 40 in good health and CMV-seropositive.

This clone was observed once. The chain couples TRBV7-9 to TRBJ2-7; D ambiguous. V was cut by 8 bases and J by 0 bases, with 11 bases left in between. This CDR3 is 13 amino acids long. CDR1 SEHNR and CDR2 FQNEAQ come from the germline V gene (reference sequence). The CDR3 coding sequence is TGTGCCAGCGGCCCCCCCAGCTCCTACGAGCAGTACTTC. Translating it yields CASGPPSSYEQYF. Combining the CDR3 with reference TRBV7-9 and TRBJ2-7 gives the whole variable domain DTGVSQNPRHKITKRGQNVTFRCDPISEHNRLYWYRQTLGQGPEFLTYFQNEAQLEKSRLLSDRFSAERPKGSFSTLEIQRTEQGDSAMYLCASGPPSSYEQYFGPGTRLTVT.

The rearrangement joins TRBV7-2 to TRBJ2-7; the D is unclear. The germline V gene encodes CDR1 SGHTA and CDR2 FQGNSA. The CDR3 runs 14 residues. The V end lost 5 bases, the J end lost 5 bases, and 16 bases lay between the germline ends. CDR3 nucleotides: TGTGCCAGCAGCGCCTCTCGACACGTCCACGAGCAGTACTTC. As protein: CASSASRHVHEQYF.

The CDR3 here is CASKYTSNQPQHF. The CDR3 DNA follows: TGTGCCAGCAAGTACACTAGCAATCAGCCCCAGCATTTT. This chain joins TRBV2 and TRBJ1-5, with D unclear. V was pared by 7 bases and J by 0 bases, with 7 bases between. This CDR3 spans 13 amino acids. Germline V gene data show CDR1 as SNHLY and CDR2 as FYNNEI.

The J gene is TRBJ1-4, the V gene TRBV5-4; D is possibly TRBD1 (5 bases). Germline-derived CDR1 and CDR2 are SGHNT and YYREEE (reference sequence). V gave up 2 bases and J gave up 8 bases, with 16 bases separating them. CDR3 length: 15 amino acids. CDR3 sequence (DNA): TGTGCCAGCAGCTTTACGGACGGGGGAAGGGAAAAACTGTTTTTT. Encoded protein: CASSFTDGGREKLFF.

This chain uses TRBV5-1 with TRBJ1-6, with 9 bases identical to TRBD1. V lost 2 bases, J lost 11 bases, and 5 bases stayed unmatched. The CDR3 sequence is 14 residues long. Germline assignment: CDR1 SGHRS and CDR2 YFSETQ. CDR3 sequence reads: CASSFDRGETPLHF. The CDR3 DNA is TGCGCCAGCAGCTTTGACAGGGGGGAGACACCCCTCCACTTT.

V and J are TRBV29-1 and TRBJ2-1; 7 nucleotides agree with TRBD2. Per germline, CDR1 SQVTM and CDR2 ANQGSEA. The ends lost 0 bases at V and 8 bases at J; junction bases unmatched: 10. This CDR3 has 15 amino acids. CDR3 amino acids: CSVEEVGGGRDEQFF. In DNA form, the CDR3 reads TGCAGCGTTGAAGAGGTTGGCGGGGGAAGGGATGAGCAGTTCTTC.

The chain couples TRBV4-1 to TRBJ2-3; D remains ambiguous. Germline assignment: CDR1 MGHRA and CDR2 YSYEKL. The ends were cut back, 0 bases at V and 1 base at J, with 11 bases in the middle. The length of the CDR3 is 16 residues. The CDR3 nucleotides read TGCGCCAGCAGCCAAGATCCGGGTTCTGGCACAGATACGCAGTATTTT. Encoded protein: CASSQDPGSGTDTQYF.

V usage is TRBV7-3 and J usage is TRBJ1-1; perhaps TRBD1 as D (5 bases). Trimming removed 0 bases from V and 2 bases from J, with 7 bases in between. The CDR3 has 14 residues. The germline V gene has CDR1 SGHTA and CDR2 FQGTGA. Here the CDR3 reads CASSLTTANTEAFF. The CDR3, as DNA: TGTGCCAGCAGCTTAACGACAGCTAACACTGAAGCTTTCTTT.

This clone was picked up one time. The chain joins TRBV9 to TRBJ2-5; TRBD2 matches at 8 bases. J lost 5 bases, V lost 4 bases, and 4 bases had no gene match. The CDR3 length is 13 residues. The germline V gene encodes CDR1 SGDLS and CDR2 YYNGEE. The CDR3 is CASSFGRVETQYF. In DNA, the CDR3 is TGTGCCAGCAGCTTCGGGAGGGTGGAGACCCAGTACTTC.

The V and J genes are TRBV19 and TRBJ2-7; 13 bases line up with TRBD2. Germline-derived CDR1 and CDR2 are LNHDA and SQIVND (reference sequence). The CDR3 consists of 14 residues. The junction had 3 bases not matched to a gene; V was cut back by 6 bases and J by 4 bases. CDR3: CASSRTSGSYEQYF. The CDR3, as DNA: TGTGCCAGTAGCAGGACTAGCGGGAGTTACGAGCAGTACTTC.

The rearrangement links TRBV4-2 to TRBJ2-5; TRBD2 matches at 9 bases. The CDR3 is 14 amino acids. Trimming took 4 bases from V and 0 from J; bases not matched to a gene: 0. Germline lookup yields CDR1 LGHNA and CDR2 YNFKEQ. The CDR3 reads CASSLAGDQETQYF. Written as DNA, the CDR3 is TGTGCCAGCAGCCTAGCGGGGGACCAAGAGACCCAGTACTTC.

The chain joins TRBV6-5 to TRBJ1-2; D is uncertain. The germline gives CDR1 MNHEY, CDR2 SVGAGI. This CDR3 is 15 amino acids long. In DNA form, the CDR3 reads TGTGCTTCTACCCCGGGTGGATGGGGAGTTGGGGGCTACACCTTC. Its protein product is CASTPGGWGVGGYTF.

V gene TRBV15 combines with J gene TRBJ2-5; maybe TRBD2 (5 bases). V gave up 3 bases and J gave up 5 bases, with 10 bases separating them. Germline assignment: CDR1 LNHNV and CDR2 YYDKDF (reference sequence). The length of the CDR3 is 13 residues. CDR3 sequence: CATSRDFGETQYF. The CDR3 coding sequence is TGTGCCACCAGCAGGGACTTTGGGGAGACCCAGTACTTC.

The rearrangement joins TRBV25-1 to TRBJ2-2; 9 nucleotides line up with TRBD1. From germline, CDR1 is MGHDK and CDR2 SYGVNS. The trim removed 6 bases at V and 5 bases at J, leaving 13 bases unmatched. This CDR3 spans 17 amino acids. The CDR3 nucleotides are TGTGCCAGCAGGGAGGACAGGGGCTCTTCCGCGACCGGGGAGCTGTTTTTT. It codes for CASREDRGSSATGELFF. The complete variable domain, with remaining parts taken from reference TRBV25-1 and TRBJ2-2, reads EADIYQTPRYLVIGTGKKITLECSQTMGHDKMYWYQQDPGMELHLIHYSYGVNSTEKGDLSSESTVSRIRTEHFPLTLESARPSHTSQYLCASREDRGSSATGELFFGEGSRLTVL.

This chain links TRBV4-1 with TRBJ2-1; D perhaps matches TRBD1 (6 bases). V was trimmed by 3 bases and J by 1 base, leaving 10 bases between them. CDR1 MGHRA and CDR2 YSYEKL come from the germline V gene. The CDR3 covers 15 residues. The CDR3 DNA sequence: TGCGCCAGCAGCCAGCGACAGGAGTCCTACAATGAGCAGTTCTTC. It codes for CASSQRQESYNEQFF.

This chain connects TRBV2 to TRBJ2-1; D not resolved. The CDR3 consists of 15 residues. V gave up 7 bases and J gave up 4 bases, with 17 bases separating them. Germline V gene data show CDR1 as SNHLY and CDR2 as FYNNEI. CDR3 nucleotides: TGTGCCAGCATTGGTTCTGTACTGGAGTACAATGAGCAGTTCTTC. It codes for CASIGSVLEYNEQFF.

CDR3: CAQGRATEAFF. The CDR3, as DNA: TGTGCCCAAGGCAGGGCCACTGAAGCTTTCTTT. This chain connects TRBV30 to TRBJ1-1; D perhaps matches TRBD1 (5 bases). This CDR3 is 11 amino acids long. The V and J ends lost 8 bases and 4 bases respectively, with 11 bases between them. Germline CDR1 is GTSNPN and CDR2 is SVGIG (reference sequence).